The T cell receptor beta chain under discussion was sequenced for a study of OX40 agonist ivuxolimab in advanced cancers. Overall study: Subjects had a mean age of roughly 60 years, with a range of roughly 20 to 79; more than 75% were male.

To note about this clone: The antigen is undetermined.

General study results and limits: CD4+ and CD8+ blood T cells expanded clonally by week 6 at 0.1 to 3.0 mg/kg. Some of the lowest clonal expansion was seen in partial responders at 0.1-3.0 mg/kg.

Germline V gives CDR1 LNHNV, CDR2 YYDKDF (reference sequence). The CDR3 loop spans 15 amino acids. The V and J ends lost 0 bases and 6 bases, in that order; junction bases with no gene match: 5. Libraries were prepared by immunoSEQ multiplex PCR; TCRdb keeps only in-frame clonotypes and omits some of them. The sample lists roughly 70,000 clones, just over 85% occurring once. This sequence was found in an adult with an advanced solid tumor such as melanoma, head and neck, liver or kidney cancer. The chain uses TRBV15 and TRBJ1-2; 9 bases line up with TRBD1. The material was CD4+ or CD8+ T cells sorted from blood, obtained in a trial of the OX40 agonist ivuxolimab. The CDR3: CATSRDPGDRDGYTF. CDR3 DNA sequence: TGTGCCACCAGCAGAGATCCGGGGGACAGGGATGGCTACACCTTC.